This TCR beta chain was recorded in a study of tumor T cells in aggressive B-cell lymphoma. Here immunoSEQ multiplex PCR was the method, and the copy in TCRdb shows in-frame clones only, minus some. The table records fewer than 6,500 clones, 87% of them present only once. In its sample, this clone was seen a few times. The ends lost 4 bases at V and 4 bases at J; junction bases unmatched: 14. The length of the CDR3 is 17 residues. Germline loops: CDR1 MNHEY, CDR2 SMNVEV (reference sequence). The source of this sequence is an adult with diffuse large B cell lymphoma. Sequences were obtained from tumor tissue. This chain joins TRBV27 and TRBJ1-1, with TRBD1 identical over 8 bases. CDR3 in DNA: TGTGCCAGCAGTTGGAGGGTATTGCAGGGGGCGGCCACTGAAGCTTTCTTT. Its translation: CASSWRVLQGAATEAFF.